These 2 T cell receptor beta chains came from one sample sequenced in a study of blood T cell repertoires in COVID-19. Generated by immunoSEQ multiplex PCR, the TCRdb table keeps only in-frame clones and is missing some. The top ten hold 1.5% to 2% of the sample, which has 250,000 to 350,000 clones, around 86% seen once. Sequenced sample: peripheral blood. These receptor sequences come from a woman aged 50 to 60 with acute or convalescent COVID-19.

In this sample, this clone turned up once. The chain combines TRBV11-2 with TRBJ2-2, with 8 bases that match TRBD1. There are 16 residues in the CDR3. V shed 5 bases and J 0 bases; nucleotides not matched to a gene: 5. CDR1 SGHAT and CDR2 FQNNGV come from the germline V gene. Here the CDR3 DNA reads TGTGCCAGCAGCAACCGACAGGGGACGAACACCGGGGAGCTGTTTTTT. Translated, it gives CASSNRQGTNTGELFF.

This clone turned up a few times. This chain links TRBV12-5 with TRBJ2-1, with D unclear. The V end was cut by 2 bases, the J end by 1 base, with 6 bases between. Germline CDR1 reads LGHNT; CDR2 reads FRNRAP. The CDR3 is made up of 14 amino acids. CDR3 nucleotides: TGTGCTAGTGGTTTGTCAGATTCCTACAATGAGCAGTTCTTC. This translates into CASGLSDSYNEQFF.